The T cell receptor (beta chain) described here comes from a study of CD8 T cells in Susac syndrome. TCR beta was sequenced from blood CD8+ and CD4+ T cells. Trimming took off 3 bases at V and 6 bases at J, with 18 bases between the two ends. The CDR3 extends over 16 amino acids. Germline CDR1 and CDR2: LNHNV and YYDKDF (reference sequence). The authors reverse transcribed roughly 0.5 to 1 ug RNA with random hexamers. The amplification used immunoSEQ multiplex PCR on TCR beta CDR3; it spanned 54 Vbeta and 13 Jbeta. TCRdb reanalysed the immunoSEQ multiplex PCR reads using MiXCR and keeps one entry per CDR3 protein. The data show about 150,000 distinct CDR3 sequences, about 95% seen once.

Input material: CD8+ T cells from PBMCs. This clonotype was sampled from a human donor with multiple sclerosis. This chain connects TRBV15 to TRBJ2-1; D possibly corresponds to TRBD1 (6 bases). DNA for the CDR3: TGTGCCACCAGCAGTGCAACCGGGACACCCTTCAATGAGCAGTTCTTC. It translates to CATSSATGTPFNEQFF.